One sample yielded the 17 T cell receptor beta chains listed below, sequenced in a study of cytomegalovirus exposure and HLA in healthy donors. 13 Jbeta primers and 60 Vbeta primers were used for the PCR. Assay: immunoSEQ multiplex PCR; the TCRdb copy retains only in-frame clones and omits some. In total, the table holds about 32,000 clones. The specimen was PBMCs. These receptor sequences come from a female donor in good health and CMV-seronegative.

The chain links TRBV2 to TRBJ2-7; the D gene is possibly TRBD1 (5 bases). The CDR3 is 12 residues long. With 8 bases removed from V and 2 bases from J, the gap between germline ends came to 10 bases. The germline V gene has CDR1 SNHLY and CDR2 FYNNEI. The CDR3 DNA is TGTGCCAGCGGAGACAGACCCTACGAGCAGTACTTC. This encodes CASGDRPYEQYF.

The chain links TRBV4-1 to TRBJ1-5, with TRBD1 matching 7 bases. The CDR3 has 16 amino acids. V shed 1 base, J shed 5 bases, and the junction held 8 bases outside the gene matches. In germline, CDR1 is MGHRA, CDR2 YSYEKL. The CDR3: CASSQVYGTVYQPQHF. In DNA, the CDR3 is TGCGCCAGCAGCCAAGTGTACGGGACAGTTTATCAGCCCCAGCATTTT.

The chain couples TRBV6-6 to TRBJ2-7; D is undetermined. The CDR3 is made up of 14 amino acids. Germline V gene data show CDR1 as MNHNY and CDR2 as SVGAGI (reference sequence). The V end lost 5 bases, the J end lost 2 bases, and 13 bases lay between the germline ends. The CDR3 region has the DNA TGTGCCAGCAGTCCAGCGACTTACGCCTACGAGCAGTACTTC. It is translated as CASSPATYAYEQYF.

This chain links TRBV28 with TRBJ2-7, with D tentatively TRBD1 (6 bases). V was clipped by 5 bases and J by 4 bases, with 24 bases between them. CDR1 and CDR2 (germline): MDHEN, SYDVKM. The CDR3 runs to 17 residues. DNA for the CDR3: TGTGCCAGCAGTAACATCCGTGTTGGCAGGGGCTTTTACGAGCAGTACTTC. Translation gives CASSNIRVGRGFYEQYF. The entire variable domain, with the rest obtained from reference TRBV28 and TRBJ2-7, is as follows: DVKVTQSSRYLVKRTGEKVFLECVQDMDHENMFWYRQDPGLGLRLIYFSYDVKMKEKGDIPEGYSVSREKKERFSLILESASTNQTSMYLCASSNIRVGRGFYEQYFGPGTRLTVT.

The J gene is TRBJ1-5, the V gene TRBV11-2, with 8 bases fitting TRBD1. Trimming at V came to 7 bases and at J to 2 bases, leaving 7 bases not matched to a gene. The germline gives CDR1 SGHAT, CDR2 FQNNGV. The CDR3 extends over 15 amino acids. The CDR3 region has the DNA TGTGCCAGCACCATAGACAGGGGCGGCAATCAGCCCCAGCATTTT. It encodes CASTIDRGGNQPQHF. Full variable domain (missing parts from reference TRBV11-2 and TRBJ1-5): EAGVAQSPRYKIIEKRQSVAFWCNPISGHATLYWYQQILGQGPKLLIQFQNNGVVDDSQLPKDRFSAERLKGVDSTLKIQPAKLEDSAVYLCASTIDRGGNQPQHFGDGTRLSIL.

The V call is TRBV7-9, the J call TRBJ1-5, with 8 bases lining up with TRBD1. V dropped 3 bases and J dropped 7; count of bases not matched to a gene: 11. The CDR3 loop spans 16 amino acids. Germline CDR1 is SEHNR and CDR2 is FQNEAQ (reference sequence). DNA for the CDR3: TGTGCCAGCAGCTTCGAACTCGACAGGGGTCGACAGCCCCAGCATTTT. This sequence encodes CASSFELDRGRQPQHF.

V and J are TRBV5-4 and TRBJ2-3, with 9 bases fitting TRBD2. J was trimmed by 8 bases and V by 0 bases; bases with no gene match: 1. The CDR3 contains 13 residues. Germline CDR1 is SGHNT and CDR2 is YYREEE (reference sequence). The CDR3 loop is CASSLGGGGTQYF. CDR3 nucleotide sequence: TGTGCCAGCAGCTTGGGCGGGGGGGGTACGCAGTATTTT.

The chain joins TRBV19 to TRBJ2-1, with a possible D match to TRBD1 (5 bases). Trimming removed 2 bases from V and 2 bases from J, with 10 bases in between. Germline V gene data show CDR1 as LNHDA and CDR2 as SQIVND (reference sequence). This CDR3 region has 15 residues. CDR3 loop: CASSISRAAYNEQFF. Here the CDR3 DNA reads TGTGCCAGTAGTATATCCAGGGCCGCCTACAATGAGCAGTTCTTC.

The chain combines TRBV19 with TRBJ1-6; the D gene is possibly TRBD1 (6 bases). Germline assignment: CDR1 LNHDA and CDR2 SQIVND (reference sequence). This CDR3 has 14 amino acids. Trimming cost V 3 bases and J 4 bases, with 7 bases left between them. CDR3 in amino acids: CASSIGQYNSPLHF. The CDR3 DNA reads TGTGCCAGTAGTATCGGACAGTATAATTCACCCCTCCACTTT.

The V call is TRBV5-4, the J call TRBJ2-7; weak D call: TRBD1 (6 bases). The CDR3 is 14 amino acids. Germline values: CDR1 SGHNT, CDR2 YYREEE (reference sequence). Trimming stripped 4 bases from V and 6 bases from J, with 17 bases between. The CDR3 nucleotides are TGTGCCAGCAGCCCCCAGGGGACATCCCCCGAGCAGTACTTC. It specifies CASSPQGTSPEQYF.

This chain links TRBV29-1 with TRBJ1-4; no definite D call. Germline V CDR1 and CDR2: SQVTM, ANQGSEA. The CDR3 runs to 13 residues. Trimming shortened V by 4 bases and J by 4 bases, and 10 bases separated the two germline ends. The CDR3 coding sequence is TGCAGCGTTGTTTCCGGGATTAATGAAAAACTGTTTTTT. This translates into CSVVSGINEKLFF.

The V and J genes are TRBV14 and TRBJ2-7, with 7 bases identical to TRBD2. The germline gives CDR1 SGHDN, CDR2 FVKESK. This CDR3 spans 16 amino acids. V shed 4 bases, J shed 1 base, and the junction held 10 bases outside the gene matches. The CDR3 region has the DNA TGTGCCAGCAGCCTAACGACTAGCCTGAAATCCTACGAGCAGTACTTC. This gives the protein CASSLTTSLKSYEQYF. The variable domain in full, completed from reference TRBV14 and TRBJ2-7, reads EAGVTQFPSHSVIEKGQTVTLRCDPISGHDNLYWYRRVMGKEIKFLLHFVKESKQDESGMPNNRFLAERTGGTYSTLKVQPAELEDSGVYFCASSLTTSLKSYEQYFGPGTRLTVT.

CDR3 in amino acids: CASSLTGNPEQYF. The DNA for the CDR3 is TGTGCCAGCAGTCTAACAGGGAACCCCGAGCAGTACTTC. V usage is TRBV7-9 and J usage is TRBJ2-7; a weak D match, TRBD1 (6 bases). Per the germline V gene, CDR1 is SEHNR and CDR2 is FQNEAQ (reference sequence). With 6 bases removed from V and 6 bases from J, the gap between germline ends came to 15 bases. This CDR3 spans 13 amino acids.

This chain joins TRBV11-3 and TRBJ2-1; 7 bases line up with TRBD1. J lost 3 bases, V lost 1 base, and 15 bases had no gene match. The CDR3 has 19 residues. Looked up from germline, CDR1 is SGHNT and CDR2 is YENEEA. CDR3 residues: CASSLGLRRGRLNYNEQFF. Here the CDR3 DNA reads TGTGCCAGCAGCTTAGGGCTCCGTAGGGGGCGCCTCAACTACAATGAGCAGTTCTTC.

The chain couples TRBV7-9 to TRBJ1-1, with 7 bases matching TRBD1. This CDR3 has 15 residues. CDR1 SEHNR and CDR2 FQNEAQ come from the germline V gene (reference sequence). With 4 bases clipped from V and 1 base from J, the junction kept 6 bases outside the gene matches. Written as DNA, the CDR3 is TGTGCCAGCAGCTCTCCGACAGGGCAGAACACTGAAGCTTTCTTT. Its protein product is CASSSPTGQNTEAFF.

The V and J genes are TRBV18 and TRBJ2-5; D possibly corresponds to TRBD2 (5 bases). Trimming pared 3 bases from V and 5 bases from J, leaving 10 bases between. Per the germline V gene, CDR1 is KGHSH and CDR2 is LQKENI. The CDR3 spans 13 residues. CDR3 amino acids: CASSPERRETQYF. For the CDR3, the DNA is TGTGCCAGCTCACCGGAGAGGAGGGAGACCCAGTACTTC.

The CDR3 DNA is TGCGCCAGCAGCCAAGTGGCAGGCTCCGAGCAGTACTTC. Its translation is CASSQVAGSEQYF. The chain is built from TRBV4-3 and TRBJ2-7, with unresolved D. Germline V gene sequence: CDR1 LGHNA, CDR2 YSLEER. This CDR3 region has 13 residues. Trimming left V 1 base short and J 6 bases short, with 10 bases between.